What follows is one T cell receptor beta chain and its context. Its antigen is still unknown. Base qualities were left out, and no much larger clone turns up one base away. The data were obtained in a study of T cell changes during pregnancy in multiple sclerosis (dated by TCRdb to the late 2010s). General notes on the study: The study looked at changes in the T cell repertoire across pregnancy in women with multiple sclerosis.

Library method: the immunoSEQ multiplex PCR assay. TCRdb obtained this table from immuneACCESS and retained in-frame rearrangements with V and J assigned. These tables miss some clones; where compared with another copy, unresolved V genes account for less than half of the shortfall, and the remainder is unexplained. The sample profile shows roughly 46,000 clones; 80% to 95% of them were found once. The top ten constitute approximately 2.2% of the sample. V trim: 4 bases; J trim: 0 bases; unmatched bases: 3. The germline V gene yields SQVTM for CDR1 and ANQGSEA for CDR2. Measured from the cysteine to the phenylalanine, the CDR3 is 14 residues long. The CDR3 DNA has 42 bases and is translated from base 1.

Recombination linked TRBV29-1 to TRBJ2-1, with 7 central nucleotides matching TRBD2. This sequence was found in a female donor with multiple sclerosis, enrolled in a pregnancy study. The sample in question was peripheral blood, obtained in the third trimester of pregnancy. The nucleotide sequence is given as TGCAGCGTTGCTAGGACTAGCTCCTACAATGAGCAGTTCTTC. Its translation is CSVARTSSYNEQFF.